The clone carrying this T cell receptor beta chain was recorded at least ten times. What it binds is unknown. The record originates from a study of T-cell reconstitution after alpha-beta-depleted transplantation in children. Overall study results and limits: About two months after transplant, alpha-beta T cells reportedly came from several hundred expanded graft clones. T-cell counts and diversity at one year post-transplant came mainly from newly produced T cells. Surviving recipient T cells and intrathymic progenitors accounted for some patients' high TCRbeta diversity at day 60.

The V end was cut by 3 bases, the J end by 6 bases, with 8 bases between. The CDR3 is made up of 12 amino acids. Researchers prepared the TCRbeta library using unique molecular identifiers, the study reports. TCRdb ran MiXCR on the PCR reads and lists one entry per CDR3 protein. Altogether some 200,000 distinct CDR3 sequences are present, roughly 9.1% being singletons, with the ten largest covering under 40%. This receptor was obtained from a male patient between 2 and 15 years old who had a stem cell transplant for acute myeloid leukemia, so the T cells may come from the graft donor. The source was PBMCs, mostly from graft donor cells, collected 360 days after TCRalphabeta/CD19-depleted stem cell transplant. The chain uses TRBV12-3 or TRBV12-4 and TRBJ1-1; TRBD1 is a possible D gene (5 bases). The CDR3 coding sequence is TGTGCCAGCAGTTTCTCGGGGCCTGAAGCTTTCTTT. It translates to CASSFSGPEAFF.